A single TCR beta chain is shown here with its context. No antigen is known for it. Germline V gene lookup returns CDR1 SGHRS and CDR2 YFSETQ. Trimming took off 0 bases at V and 1 base at J, with 18 bases between the two ends. CDR3 length: 18 residues. The sample originates from a study of CD8+CD57+ T cells in acquired aplastic anemia. Overall study context: Read counts for CD4+ cells (from healthy donors) averaged approximately 11 million.

Study-wide results and limits: Significant differences in CD8+ Simpson's diversity were not observed between patients and controls.

Genomic DNA served as template for TCR beta VDJ and CDR3 profiling. TCRdb ran MiXCR on the reads and lists one entry per CDR3 protein. The sample records over 200,000 distinct CDR3 sequences, 61% being singletons. This chain connects TRBV5-1 to TRBJ2-3; D is perhaps TRBD1 (5 bases). The receptor was derived from a human donor in good health. Sequenced: sorted CD4+, CD8+, or CD8+CD57+ T cells (not recorded which) from PBMCs. In DNA, the CDR3 is TGCGCCAGCAGCTTGGGCGGCTCTGACAGTGCTCGCACAGATACGCAGTATTTT. Encoded protein: CASSLGGSDSARTDTQYF.